This T cell receptor (beta chain) was identified in a study of T cell changes during pregnancy in multiple sclerosis. Deletions cut 5 bases from V and 0 bases from J, with 12 bases between. Germline CDR1 reads SGHNT; CDR2 reads YENEEA. The CDR3 is 15 residues long. Generated by immunoSEQ multiplex PCR, the TCRdb table keeps only in-frame clones and is missing some. The repertoire holds some 21,000 clones, 80% to 95% seen once, with 0.55% to 0.7% in the top ten. The starting material was CD4+ T cells from peripheral blood mononuclear cells, obtained in the third trimester of pregnancy. The chain has TRBV11-3 and TRBJ2-3; possible D gene TRBD2, 5 bases. The source is a female donor with multiple sclerosis, enrolled in a pregnancy study. In DNA form, the CDR3 reads TGTGCCAGCAGCCAGTTCGGGGTGAGCACAGATACGCAGTATTTT. It specifies CASSQFGVSTDTQYF.